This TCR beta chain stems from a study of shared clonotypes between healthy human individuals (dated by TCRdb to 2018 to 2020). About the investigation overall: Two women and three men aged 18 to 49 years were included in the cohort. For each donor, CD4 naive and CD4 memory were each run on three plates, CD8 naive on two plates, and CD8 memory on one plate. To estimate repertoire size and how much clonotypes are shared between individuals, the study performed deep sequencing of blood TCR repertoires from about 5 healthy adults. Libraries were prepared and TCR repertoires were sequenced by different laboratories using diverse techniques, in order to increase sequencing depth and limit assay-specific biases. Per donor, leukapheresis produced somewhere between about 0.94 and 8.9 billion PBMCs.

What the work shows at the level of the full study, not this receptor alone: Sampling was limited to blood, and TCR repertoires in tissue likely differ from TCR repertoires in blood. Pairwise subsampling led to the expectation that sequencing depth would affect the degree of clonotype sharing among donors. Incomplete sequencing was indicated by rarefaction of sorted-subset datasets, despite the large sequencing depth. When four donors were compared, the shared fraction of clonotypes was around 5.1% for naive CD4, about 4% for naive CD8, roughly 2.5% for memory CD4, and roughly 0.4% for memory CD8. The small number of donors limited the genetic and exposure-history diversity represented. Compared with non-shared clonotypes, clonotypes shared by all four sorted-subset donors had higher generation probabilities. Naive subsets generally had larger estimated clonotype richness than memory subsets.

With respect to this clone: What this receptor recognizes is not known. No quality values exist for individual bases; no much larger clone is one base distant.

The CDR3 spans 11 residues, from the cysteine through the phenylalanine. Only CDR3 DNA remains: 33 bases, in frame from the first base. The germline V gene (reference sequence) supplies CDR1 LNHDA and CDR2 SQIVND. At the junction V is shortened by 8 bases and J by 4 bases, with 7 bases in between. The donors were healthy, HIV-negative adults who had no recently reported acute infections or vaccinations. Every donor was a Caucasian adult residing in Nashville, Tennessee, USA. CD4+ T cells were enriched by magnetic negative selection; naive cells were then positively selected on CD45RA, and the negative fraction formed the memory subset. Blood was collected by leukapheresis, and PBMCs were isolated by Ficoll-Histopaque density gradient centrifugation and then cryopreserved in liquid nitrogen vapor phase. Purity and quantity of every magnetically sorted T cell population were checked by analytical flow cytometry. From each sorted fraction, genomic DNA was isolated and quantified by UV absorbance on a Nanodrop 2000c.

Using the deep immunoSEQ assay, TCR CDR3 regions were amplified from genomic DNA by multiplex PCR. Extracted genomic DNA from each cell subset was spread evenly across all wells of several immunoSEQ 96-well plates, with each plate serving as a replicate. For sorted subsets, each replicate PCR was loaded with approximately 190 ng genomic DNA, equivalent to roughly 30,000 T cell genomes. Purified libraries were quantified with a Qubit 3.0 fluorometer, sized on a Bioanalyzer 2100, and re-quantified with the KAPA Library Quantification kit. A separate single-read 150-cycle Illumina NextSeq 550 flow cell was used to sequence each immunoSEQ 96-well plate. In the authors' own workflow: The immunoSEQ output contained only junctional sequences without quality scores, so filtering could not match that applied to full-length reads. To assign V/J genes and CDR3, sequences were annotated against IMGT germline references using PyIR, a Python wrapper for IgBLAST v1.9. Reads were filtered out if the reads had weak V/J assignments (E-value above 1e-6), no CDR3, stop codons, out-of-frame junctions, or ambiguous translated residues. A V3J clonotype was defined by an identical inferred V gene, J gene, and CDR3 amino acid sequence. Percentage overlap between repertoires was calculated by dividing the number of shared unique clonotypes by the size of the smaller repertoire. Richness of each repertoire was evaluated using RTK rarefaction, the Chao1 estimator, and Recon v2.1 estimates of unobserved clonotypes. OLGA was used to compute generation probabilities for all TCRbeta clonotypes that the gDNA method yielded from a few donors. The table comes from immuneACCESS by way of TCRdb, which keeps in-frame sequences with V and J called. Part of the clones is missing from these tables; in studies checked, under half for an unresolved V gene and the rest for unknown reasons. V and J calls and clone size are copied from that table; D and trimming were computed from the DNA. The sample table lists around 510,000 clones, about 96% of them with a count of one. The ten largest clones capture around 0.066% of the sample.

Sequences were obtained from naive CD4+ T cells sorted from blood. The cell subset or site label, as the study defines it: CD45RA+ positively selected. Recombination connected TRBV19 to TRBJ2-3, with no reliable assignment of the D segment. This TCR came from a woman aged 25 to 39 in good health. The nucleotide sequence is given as TGTGCCAGTTCAACCTCAGATACGCAGTATTTT. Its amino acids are CASSTSDTQYF.